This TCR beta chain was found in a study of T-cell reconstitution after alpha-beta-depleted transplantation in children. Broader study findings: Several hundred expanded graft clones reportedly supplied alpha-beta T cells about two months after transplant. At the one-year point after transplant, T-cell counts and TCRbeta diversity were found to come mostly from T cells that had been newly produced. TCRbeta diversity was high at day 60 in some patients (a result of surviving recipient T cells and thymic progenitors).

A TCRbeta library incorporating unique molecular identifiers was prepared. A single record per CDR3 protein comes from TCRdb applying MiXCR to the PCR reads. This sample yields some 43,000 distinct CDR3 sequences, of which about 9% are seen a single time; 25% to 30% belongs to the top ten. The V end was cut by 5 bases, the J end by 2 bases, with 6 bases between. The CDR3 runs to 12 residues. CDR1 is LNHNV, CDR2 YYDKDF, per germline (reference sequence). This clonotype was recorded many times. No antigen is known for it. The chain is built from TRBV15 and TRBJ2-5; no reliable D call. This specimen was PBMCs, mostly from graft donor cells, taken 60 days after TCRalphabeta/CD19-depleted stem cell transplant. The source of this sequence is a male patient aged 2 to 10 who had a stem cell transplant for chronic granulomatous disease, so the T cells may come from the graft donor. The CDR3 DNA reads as TGTGCCACCAGCTTCCTTCAAGAGACCCAGTACTTC. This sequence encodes CATSFLQETQYF.